The 31 T cell receptor beta chains in this list originate from one sample, sequenced in a study of CD8 T cells in Susac syndrome. RNA in amounts of about 0.45 to 1 ug was reverse transcribed with random hexamers. Using its own MiXCR run on the immunoSEQ multiplex PCR reads, TCRdb lists one record per CDR3 protein. The table records hundreds of thousands of distinct CDR3 sequences, about 95% of them present only once. The specimen was CD4+ T cells from PBMCs. The receptors here all came from a human donor with multiple sclerosis.

The V and J genes are TRBV3-1 and TRBJ1-5; D remains ambiguous. Trimming shortened V by 0 bases and J by 0 bases, and 6 bases separated the two germline ends. Germline CDR1 is LGHDT and CDR2 is YNNKEL (reference sequence). This CDR3 is 15 amino acids long. The CDR3 DNA follows: TGTGCCAGCAGCCAAGACACTTTTAGCAATCAGCCCCAGCATTTT. It encodes CASSQDTFSNQPQHF.

CDR3 nucleotide sequence: TGTGCCAGCAGTGACTGGAGGGGAGCTTTCTTT. Amino acid sequence: CASSDWRGAFF. The chain recombines TRBV28 with TRBJ1-1; TRBD1 might be the D (5 bases). Germline V gene lookup returns CDR1 MDHEN and CDR2 SYDVKM. The V end lost 5 bases, the J end lost 10 bases, and 11 bases lay between the germline ends. This CDR3 has 11 amino acids.

This rearrangement joins TRBV28 to TRBJ2-1; D is possibly TRBD2 (5 bases). The CDR3 extends over 13 amino acids. Germline V CDR1 and CDR2: MDHEN, SYDVKM. The V end lost 3 bases, the J end lost 4 bases, and 7 bases lay between the germline ends. This chain's CDR3 is CASSFGGYNEQFF. CDR3 in DNA: TGTGCCAGCAGTTTTGGCGGGTACAATGAGCAGTTCTTC.

The chain links TRBV3-1 to TRBJ1-2, with TRBD1 matching 7 bases. The CDR3 is 13 residues long. Trimming cost V 4 bases and J 8 bases; bases outside gene matches: 7. Germline loops: CDR1 LGHDT, CDR2 YNNKEL (reference sequence). The CDR3 coding sequence is TGTGCCAGCAGCCCCCAGGGGGACCGCGGCTACACCTTC. The encoded protein is CASSPQGDRGYTF. Drawing the rest from reference TRBV3-1 and TRBJ1-2, the complete variable domain is DTAVSQTPKYLVTQMGNDKSIKCEQNLGHDTMYWYKQDSKKFLKIMFSYNNKELIINETVPNRFSPKSPDKAHLNLHINSLELGDSAVYFCASSPQGDRGYTFGSGTRLTVV.

The V and J genes are TRBV20-1 and TRBJ2-5; 8 nucleotides match TRBD1. The V gene's germline CDR1 is DFQATT and CDR2 SNEGSKA (reference sequence). The CDR3 has 16 residues. Trimming removed 3 bases from V and 5 bases from J; junction bases left unmatched: 14. The CDR3 nucleotides are TGCAGTGCTAGTCCCCTCTCCAGGGGGCGCGGGGAGACCCAGTACTTC. Translated: CSASPLSRGRGETQYF.

The chain is built from TRBV5-1 and TRBJ2-2; 8 bases agree with TRBD2. Looked up from germline, CDR1 is SGHRS and CDR2 is YFSETQ. The CDR3 runs to 14 residues. V shed 2 bases and J 4 bases; nucleotides not matched to a gene: 1. The CDR3 sequence is CASSLSGSTGELFF. CDR3 bases: TGCGCCAGCAGCTTAAGCGGGAGCACCGGGGAGCTGTTTTTT.

In this sample, this clonotype turned up a few times. CDR3 sequence: CASSAGSSYEQYF. Here the CDR3 DNA reads TGTGCCAGCAGCGCGGGGAGCTCCTACGAGCAGTACTTC. V usage is TRBV6-6 and J usage is TRBJ2-7; D possibly corresponds to TRBD2 (6 bases). The CDR3 length is 13 residues. The germline V gene encodes CDR1 MNHNY and CDR2 SVGAGI (reference sequence). With 6 bases removed from V and 0 bases from J, the gap between germline ends came to 9 bases.

The J gene is TRBJ1-5, the V gene TRBV28; D may be TRBD1 (5 bases). The CDR3 totals 14 residues. CDR1 MDHEN and CDR2 SYDVKM come from the germline V gene. Trimming removed 5 bases at V and 9 bases at J, with 17 bases between. The CDR3 protein is CASSPRVGGAPQHF. CDR3 nucleotides: TGTGCCAGCAGTCCAAGGGTCGGAGGGGCGCCCCAGCATTTT.

The chain links TRBV14 to TRBJ1-5; possible D gene TRBD1, 5 bases. Per germline, CDR1 SGHDN and CDR2 FVKESK. Trimming removed 4 bases from V and 1 base from J, with 11 bases in between. The CDR3 is 15 residues long. The DNA for the CDR3 is TGTGCCAGCAGCCCTTCGGGGACGAGCAATCAGCCCCAGCATTTT. Translating it yields CASSPSGTSNQPQHF.

The chain has TRBV20-1 and TRBJ2-3; D might be TRBD1 or TRBD2, each matching 5 bases. This CDR3 is 16 amino acids long. V was shortened by 1 base and J by 1 base, with 15 bases between the two germline ends. The V gene's germline CDR1 is DFQATT and CDR2 SNEGSKA (reference sequence). For the CDR3, the DNA is TGCAGTGCTAGAGGGGTGTCTAGGGACGGCACAGATACGCAGTATTTT. Translation: CSARGVSRDGTDTQYF.

This chain connects TRBV9 to TRBJ2-1; D is uncertain. Trimming removed 0 bases from V and 7 bases from J, with 8 bases in between. The CDR3 sequence is 13 residues long. From germline, CDR1 is SGDLS and CDR2 YYNGEE. CDR3 region: CASSVGVWNEQFF. The CDR3 nucleotides read TGTGCCAGCAGCGTAGGTGTCTGGAATGAGCAGTTCTTC.

The CDR3 DNA reads TGCAGCGTTTTATCAGCGGGACCCGCTATATACAATGAGCAGTTCTTC. This encodes CSVLSAGPAIYNEQFF. The chain couples TRBV29-1 to TRBJ2-1; 7 bases are a match to TRBD2. Per the germline V gene, CDR1 is SQVTM and CDR2 is ANQGSEA. The J segment lost 4 bases and the V segment lost 5 bases, leaving 14 bases of the junction unmatched. The CDR3 is 16 residues long.

The chain carries TRBV20-1 and TRBJ2-1, with TRBD2 matching 10 bases. The CDR3 is 16 amino acids. V dropped 0 bases and J dropped 10; count of bases not matched to a gene: 12. CDR1 and CDR2 from the germline V gene are DFQATT and SNEGSKA (reference sequence). CDR3 coding DNA: TGCAGTGCTAGAGATCGTATAGCGGGGGGCCCCCAAGAGCAGTTCTTC. This translates into CSARDRIAGGPQEQFF.

The gene calls are TRBV9 and TRBJ2-2; the D gene is possibly TRBD2 (5 bases). Germline V lookup: CDR1 SGDLS, CDR2 YYNGEE. V was pared by 1 base and J by 5 bases, with 9 bases between. The CDR3 spans 14 residues. The CDR3 protein is CASSVYSVTGELFF. The CDR3, as DNA: TGTGCCAGCAGCGTATATAGCGTAACCGGGGAGCTGTTTTTT.

The V call is TRBV29-1, the J call TRBJ1-4; TRBD1 matches at 7 bases. The CDR3 spans 12 residues. Trimming at V came to 7 bases and at J to 8 bases, leaving 7 bases not matched to a gene. Germline V lookup: CDR1 SQVTM, CDR2 ANQGSEA. CDR3 in DNA: TGCAGCGGAGGGGACAGAGAAGAAAAACTGTTTTTT. Its protein is CSGGDREEKLFF.

The rearrangement links TRBV15 to TRBJ2-3, with 9 bases that match TRBD2. The ends lost 1 base at V and 0 bases at J; junction bases unmatched: 5. CDR3 length: 17 amino acids. The germline V gene encodes CDR1 LNHNV and CDR2 YYDKDF (reference sequence). Here the CDR3 reads CATSRALAGPSTDTQYF. The CDR3 region has the DNA TGTGCCACCAGCAGAGCGCTAGCGGGACCTAGCACAGATACGCAGTATTTT.

The rearrangement joins TRBV12-3 or TRBV12-4 to TRBJ2-1; 14 positions agree with TRBD2. Losses at the gene ends were 3 bases for V and 6 bases for J; bases not matched to a gene: 4. This CDR3 spans 16 amino acids. The CDR3 here is CASSFPTSGGANEQFF. The CDR3 nucleotides are TGTGCCAGCAGTTTCCCGACTAGCGGGGGGGCCAATGAGCAGTTCTTC.

DNA of the CDR3: TGTGCCAGCAGCTCGGTCCTTAACTATGGCTACACCTTC. Translating gives CASSSVLNYGYTF. The chain recombines TRBV13 with TRBJ1-2; D is unresolved. The V end lost 4 bases, the J end lost 1 base, and 7 bases lay between the germline ends. Germline assignment: CDR1 PRHDT and CDR2 FYEKMQ (reference sequence). The CDR3 consists of 13 residues.

This clonotype was counted a few times. The V and J genes are TRBV29-1 and TRBJ1-2, with 7 bases that match TRBD1. The CDR3 totals 11 residues. The J segment lost 6 bases and the V segment lost 5 bases, leaving 3 bases of the junction unmatched. Germline V CDR1 and CDR2: SQVTM, ANQGSEA. The CDR3 here is CSVHTGDGYTF. CDR3 bases: TGCAGCGTTCATACAGGGGATGGCTACACCTTC.

This chain connects TRBV20-1 to TRBJ2-4; 7 bases match TRBD2. The CDR3 is 15 amino acids. V dropped 6 bases and J dropped 8; count of bases not matched to a gene: 16. Germline V gives CDR1 DFQATT, CDR2 SNEGSKA (reference sequence). This CDR3 reads CSANPTLAARDIQYF. The CDR3 nucleotides read TGCAGTGCCAACCCTACGCTAGCGGCCAGGGACATTCAGTACTTC.

For the CDR3, the DNA is TGTGCCAGCAGCCGAGCCAGACAGGGTCCACACAATGAGCAGTTCTTC. Translated, it gives CASSRARQGPHNEQFF. The rearrangement uses TRBV5-4 and TRBJ2-1, with 7 bases identical to TRBD1. This CDR3 region has 16 residues. V lost 4 bases and J lost 5; bases outside the gene matches: 12. Germline V gene data show CDR1 as SGHNT and CDR2 as YYREEE (reference sequence).

Here the CDR3 DNA reads TGCAGCGCCCTCGACAGGTTGAACACTGAAGCTTTCTTT. Translating it yields CSALDRLNTEAFF. The V and J genes are TRBV29-1 and TRBJ1-1, with TRBD1 as a possible D gene (6 bases). The V gene lost 7 bases and the J gene lost 0 bases, with 12 bases spanning the gap. CDR1 and CDR2 from the germline V gene are SQVTM and ANQGSEA. The CDR3 covers 13 residues.

The CDR3 spells CASSDGHRLGGGYTF. The DNA of the CDR3 is TGTGCCAGCAGTGATGGACACCGCCTAGGGGGTGGCTACACCTTC. The chain links TRBV25-1 to TRBJ1-2; tentatively, D is TRBD1 (6 bases). V lost 3 bases to trimming and J lost 7 bases, with 18 bases between them. Germline-derived CDR1 and CDR2 are MGHDK and SYGVNS. This CDR3 has 15 amino acids.

This clonotype was seen once. The gene calls are TRBV3-1 and TRBJ2-1, with 9 bases that match TRBD2. Germline CDR1 is LGHDT and CDR2 is YNNKEL (reference sequence). V was clipped by 3 bases and J by 1 base; unmatched bases: 4. The CDR3 contains 16 residues. CDR3 region: CASSQLTSGSYNEQFF. CDR3 nucleotide sequence: TGTGCCAGCAGCCAGCTGACTAGCGGTTCCTACAATGAGCAGTTCTTC.

The V gene is TRBV19, the J gene TRBJ2-1; D not resolved. The V and J ends lost 2 bases and 2 bases respectively, with 7 bases between them. Germline V gives CDR1 LNHDA, CDR2 SQIVND (reference sequence). This CDR3 is 14 amino acids long. Here the CDR3 DNA reads TGTGCCAGTAGTATACAGGAAGCCTACAATGAGCAGTTCTTC. Translated: CASSIQEAYNEQFF.

The chain joins TRBV7-9 to TRBJ1-2; no clear D gene. V was shortened by 5 bases and J by 8 bases, with 9 bases between the two germline ends. The CDR3 spans 11 residues. CDR1 SEHNR and CDR2 FQNEAQ come from the germline V gene (reference sequence). The CDR3: CASSPGEGYTF. In nucleotides, the CDR3 is TGTGCCAGCAGCCCCGGGGAGGGCTACACCTTC.

This chain connects TRBV29-1 to TRBJ2-5, with D possibly being TRBD1 (5 bases). Germline V gene lookup returns CDR1 SQVTM and CDR2 ANQGSEA. V dropped 4 bases and J dropped 1 base, with 7 bases sitting between them. This CDR3 comprises 12 residues. CDR3 loop: CSVGQSQETQYF. CDR3 nucleotides: TGCAGCGTTGGACAGAGCCAAGAGACCCAGTACTTC. Variable domain in full (rest from reference TRBV29-1 and TRBJ2-5): SAVISQKPSRDICQRGTSLTIQCQVDSQVTMMFWYRQQPGQSLTLIATANQGSEATYESGFVIDKFPISRPNLTFSTLTVSNMSPEDSSIYLCSVGQSQETQYFGPGTRLLVL.

The chain links TRBV4-1 to TRBJ1-1; the D is unclear. The CDR3 covers 12 residues. From germline, CDR1 is MGHRA and CDR2 YSYEKL. The V and J ends lost 0 bases and 10 bases respectively, with 9 bases between them. The CDR3 nucleotides read TGCGCCAGCAGCCAAGATTTGACGTCAGCTTTCTTT. This codes for CASSQDLTSAFF.

The chain employs TRBV7-9 and TRBJ1-6; 7 bases line up with TRBD1. The trim removed 5 bases at V and 11 bases at J, leaving 9 bases unmatched. The CDR3 extends over 14 amino acids. Germline CDR1 is SEHNR and CDR2 is FQNEAQ (reference sequence). The CDR3 DNA is TGTGCCAGCAGCGTCCTAGGGACAGCTACACCCCTCCACTTT. Translating gives CASSVLGTATPLHF.

V and J are TRBV25-1 and TRBJ2-1, with 11 positions matching TRBD1. The V segment lost 3 bases and the J segment 5 bases; nucleotides outside the gene matches: 6. Germline CDR1 is MGHDK and CDR2 is SYGVNS. This CDR3 is 16 amino acids long. CDR3 loop: CASSDPGTGGHNEQFF. CDR3 DNA sequence: TGTGCCAGCAGTGACCCCGGGACAGGGGGGCACAATGAGCAGTTCTTC. Looking up the rest from reference TRBV25-1 and TRBJ2-1 gives the full variable domain: EADIYQTPRYLVIGTGKKITLECSQTMGHDKMYWYQQDPGMELHLIHYSYGVNSTEKGDLSSESTVSRIRTEHFPLTLESARPSHTSQYLCASSDPGTGGHNEQFFGPGTRLTVL.

This clonotype has only a few counts. The V call is TRBV27, the J call TRBJ2-1; 11 bases map to TRBD2. The junction had 4 bases not matched to a gene; V was cut back by 5 bases and J by 4 bases. In germline, CDR1 is MNHEY, CDR2 SMNVEV (reference sequence). The CDR3 runs 15 residues. In nucleotides, the CDR3 is TGTGCCAGCAGTCAAAGACTAGCGGGGTACAATGAGCAGTTCTTC. Translating gives CASSQRLAGYNEQFF.